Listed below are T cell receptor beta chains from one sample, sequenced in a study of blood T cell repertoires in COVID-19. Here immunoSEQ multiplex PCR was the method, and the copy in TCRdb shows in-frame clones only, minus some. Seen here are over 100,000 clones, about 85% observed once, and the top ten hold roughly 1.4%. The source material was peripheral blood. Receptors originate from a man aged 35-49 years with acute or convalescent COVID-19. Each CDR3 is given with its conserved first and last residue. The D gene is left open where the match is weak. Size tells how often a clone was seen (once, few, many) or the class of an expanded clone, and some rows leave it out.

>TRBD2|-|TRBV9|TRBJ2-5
CASSARLAGPQETQYF
TGTGCCAGCAGCGCTCGACTAGCGGGTCCTCAAGAGACCCAGTACTTC
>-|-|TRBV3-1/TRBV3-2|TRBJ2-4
CASSQFSGTRDIQYF
TGTGCCAGCAGCCAATTCTCCGGAACTCGGGACATTCAGTACTTC
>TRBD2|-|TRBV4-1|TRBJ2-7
CASSQVAGGPYEQYF
TGCGCCAGCAGCCAAGTAGCGGGGGGGCCCTACGAGCAGTACTTC
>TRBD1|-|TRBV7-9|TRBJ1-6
CASSLAGQGDGSPLHF
TGTGCCAGCAGCTTAGCGGGACAGGGGGACGGATCACCCCTCCACTTT
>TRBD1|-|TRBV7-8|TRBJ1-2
CASSPGTGNGYTF
TGTGCCAGCAGCCCCGGGACAGGGAACGGCTACACCTTC
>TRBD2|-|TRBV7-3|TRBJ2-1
CASSQWGLAGAAGDNEQFF
TGTGCCAGCAGCCAATGGGGACTAGCGGGAGCGGCGGGAGACAATGAGCAGTTCTTC
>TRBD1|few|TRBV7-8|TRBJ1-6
CASRRGTDNSPLHF
TGTGCCAGCAGGCGCGGGACAGATAATTCACCCCTCCACTTT
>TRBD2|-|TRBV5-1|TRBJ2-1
CASSLTSGSHNEQFF
TGCGCCAGCAGCTTAACTAGCGGGAGCCACAATGAGCAGTTCTTC
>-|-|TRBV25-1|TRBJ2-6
CASSELSGANVLTF
TGTGCCAGCAGTGAACTATCTGGGGCCAACGTCCTGACTTTC
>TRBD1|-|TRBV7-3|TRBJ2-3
CASSPTGTVYTDTQYF
TGTGCCAGCAGCCCAACCGGGACAGTCTACACAGATACGCAGTATTTT
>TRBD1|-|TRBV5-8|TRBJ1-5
CASSLSRGRRLSNQPQHF
TGTGCCAGCAGCTTGAGTAGGGGGCGGCGATTAAGCAATCAGCCCCAGCATTTT
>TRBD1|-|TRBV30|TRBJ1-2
CAWSAGTGIFSNYGYTF
TGTGCCTGGAGTGCCGGGACAGGGATCTTTTCTAACTATGGCTACACCTTC
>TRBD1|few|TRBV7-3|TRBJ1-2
CASSSPGQGSGYTF
TGTGCCAGCAGCTCCCCGGGACAGGGGTCGGGCTACACCTTC
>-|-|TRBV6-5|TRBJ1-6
CASSYSIQGESPLHF
TGTGCCAGCAGTTACTCGATACAGGGTGAATCACCCCTCCACTTT
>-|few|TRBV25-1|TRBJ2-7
CASSVGRGYEQYF
TGTGCCAGCAGTGTTGGCAGGGGTTACGAGCAGTACTTC
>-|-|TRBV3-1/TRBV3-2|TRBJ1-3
CASSQAPGNTIYF
TGTGCCAGCAGCCAAGCCCCCGGGAACACCATATATTTT
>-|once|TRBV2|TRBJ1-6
CASRYNRVRSNSPLHF
TGTGCCAGCAGATATAACAGGGTCCGTTCTAATTCACCCCTCCACTTT
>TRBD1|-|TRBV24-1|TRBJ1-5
CATSAWDRLKPQHF
TGTGCCACCAGTGCCTGGGACAGATTAAAGCCCCAGCATTTT
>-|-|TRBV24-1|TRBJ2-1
CATSDSLAQDYNEQFF
TGTGCCACCAGTGATTCGTTGGCCCAAGACTACAATGAGCAGTTCTTC
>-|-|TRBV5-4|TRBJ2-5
CASSFTTEAQYF
TGTGCCAGCAGCTTTACCACGGAGGCCCAGTACTTC
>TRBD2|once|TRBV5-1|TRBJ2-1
CASSLLPSGRGEQFF
TGCGCCAGCAGCTTACTCCCTAGCGGGAGGGGCGAGCAGTTCTTC
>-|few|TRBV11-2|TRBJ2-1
CASREVDEQFF
TGTGCCAGCAGGGAGGTCGATGAGCAGTTCTTC
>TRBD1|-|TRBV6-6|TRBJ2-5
CASSYSGTEQETQYF
TGTGCCAGCAGTTACTCCGGGACAGAGCAAGAGACCCAGTACTTC
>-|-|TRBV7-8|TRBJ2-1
CASSPEGWLAPLNEQFF
TGTGCCAGCAGCCCGGAAGGTTGGCTAGCGCCCCTCAATGAGCAGTTCTTC
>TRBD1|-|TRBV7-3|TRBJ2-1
CASSQGQGASEQFF
TGTGCCAGCAGTCAGGGACAGGGGGCTAGTGAGCAGTTCTTC